A selection of T cell receptor beta chains follows, all from one sample in a study of beta chain features in type 1 diabetes. Data came from immunoSEQ multiplex PCR; TCRdb stores just in-frame clones and leaves some out. Of 970,000 or so clones listed, 15% to 20% are singletons. The specimen was naive CD4+ T cells from blood. The source is a woman between 18 and 30 years old in good health. Each CDR3 is given with its conserved first and last residue. Fields, in order: V gene, J gene, CDR3 length, clone size, D gene, CDR3 DNA, CDR3 protein. A D gene is named only where the DNA matches it firmly. Clone sizes are given selectively: once, few, many, or a class where the clone is expanded.

TRBV6-1	TRBJ2-1	13	NA	NA	TGTGCCAGCAATGGGCTAGTCGGGAATGAGCAGTTCTTC	CASNGLVGNEQFF
TRBV5-1	TRBJ2-3	14	NA	NA	TGCGCCAGCAGCTTGGGTCTGGGGCAGGATACGCAGTATTTT	CASSLGLGQDTQYF
TRBV11-3	TRBJ2-1	15	few	TRBD2	TGTGCCAGCAGGGCTAGCGGGAGTTCTCACAATGAGCAGTTCTTC	CASRASGSSHNEQFF
TRBV7-3	TRBJ2-3	14	NA	NA	TGTGCCAGCAGCCCCAACAGGAACACAGATACGCAGTATTTT	CASSPNRNTDTQYF
TRBV18	TRBJ2-1	14	NA	NA	TGTGCCAGCTCCCCGGACGGACGGCTCAATGAGCAGTTCTTC	CASSPDGRLNEQFF
TRBV2	TRBJ1-2	12	few	NA	TGTGCCAGCAATTCAGGGATGTATGGCTACACCTTC	CASNSGMYGYTF
TRBV18	TRBJ2-1	18	NA	TRBD2	TGTGCCAGCTCACCTAATATAGCGGGAGGGCCGCTCAACAATGAGCAGTTCTTC	CASSPNIAGGPLNNEQFF
TRBV18	TRBJ2-7	17	few	TRBD1	TGTGCCAGCTCACCACCGTCCGGGACAGGGCAGAATTACGAGCAGTACTTC	CASSPPSGTGQNYEQYF
TRBV5-1	TRBJ1-2	13	few	NA	TGCGCCAGCAGCTTGATGGGGGCCTATGGCTACACCTTC	CASSLMGAYGYTF
TRBV5-1	TRBJ2-2	12	few	NA	TGCGCCAGCAGCTTTACCTCCAGGGAGCTGTTTTTT	CASSFTSRELFF
TRBV7-8	TRBJ1-1	15	few	TRBD1	TGTGCCAGCAGCTTCACAGGGGTCATGAACACTGAAGCTTTCTTT	CASSFTGVMNTEAFF
TRBV2	TRBJ2-3	15	few	TRBD2	TGTGCCAGCAGGGGAACTAGCGGGAGGACAGATACGCAGTATTTT	CASRGTSGRTDTQYF
TRBV9	TRBJ2-7	16	NA	TRBD2	TGTGCCAGCAGCGTAGGGGGACTAGCGGTAGCGGGCGAGCAGTACTTC	CASSVGGLAVAGEQYF
TRBV7-3	TRBJ2-3	15	few	TRBD2	TGTGCCAGCAGCTTAGGACTAGCGGTCACAGATACGCAGTATTTT	CASSLGLAVTDTQYF
TRBV7-3	TRBJ2-1	13	once	NA	TGTGCCAGCAGCTTGGGAGTAGACAATGAGCAGTTCTTC	CASSLGVDNEQFF
TRBV2	TRBJ2-2	16	few	TRBD2	TGTGCCAGCAGTGAAGCAGGGAGGGCCCGCGCCGGGGAGCTGTTTTTT	CASSEAGRARAGELFF
TRBV18	TRBJ1-4	14	NA	NA	TGTGCCAGCTCACCTACGGGCTCTAATGAAAAACTGTTTTTT	CASSPTGSNEKLFF
TRBV11-2	TRBJ2-1	18	few	TRBD2	TGTGCCAGCAGCTTACAACCCCCCGGACTAGCCGCCTACAATGAGCAGTTCTTC	CASSLQPPGLAAYNEQFF
TRBV15	TRBJ1-4	15	NA	NA	TGTGCCACCAGCAGTGTGGGGAGTCGGGGTGAAAAACTGTTTTTT	CATSSVGSRGEKLFF
TRBV7-6	TRBJ1-2	15	once	TRBD1	TGTGCCAGCAGCTTAGGAACAGACAGGGCTTATGGCTACACCTTC	CASSLGTDRAYGYTF
TRBV4-3	TRBJ2-3	12	NA	NA	TGCGCCAGCAGCCCGAACACAGATACGCAGTATTTT	CASSPNTDTQYF
TRBV5-1	TRBJ1-2	15	NA	TRBD1	TGCGCCAGCAGCTTTACAGGGGAAGCTAACTATGGCTACACCTTC	CASSFTGEANYGYTF
TRBV27	TRBJ2-3	14	once	NA	TGTGCCAGCAGACAGGGTGTGGGCACAGATACGCAGTATTTT	CASRQGVGTDTQYF
TRBV7-2	TRBJ2-5	13	NA	NA	TGTGCCAGCAGCTACGATCGGGAGGAGACCCAGTACTTC	CASSYDREETQYF
TRBV2	TRBJ2-3	12	few	NA	TGTGCCAGCATTGGTTTTACAGATACGCAGTATTTT	CASIGFTDTQYF
TRBV10-3	TRBJ2-1	15	NA	TRBD2	TGTGCCATCAAAAAACTAGCGGGGGACTACAATGAGCAGTTCTTC	CAIKKLAGDYNEQFF
TRBV5-6	TRBJ2-7	16	few	NA	TGTGCCAGCAGCTTATTCGGCGGGGGCCTCTCCTACGAGCAGTACTTC	CASSLFGGGLSYEQYF
TRBV13	TRBJ2-7	14	NA	NA	TGTGCCAGCAGCTTAGCGGGCTTCTCCTACGAGCAGTACTTC	CASSLAGFSYEQYF
TRBV5-1	TRBJ2-7	13	NA	NA	TGCGCCAGCAGCTTGCAGTCCGACGGCGAGCAGTACTTC	CASSLQSDGEQYF
TRBV9	TRBJ2-7	18	NA	TRBD2	TGTGCCAGCAGCGCGGCCGGGACTAGCGGGAGAGGAACCTACGAGCAGTACTTC	CASSAAGTSGRGTYEQYF
TRBV4-2	TRBJ2-5	15	few	NA	TGTGCCAGCAGCCAGAACCCGGACAGTCCGGAGACCCAGTACTTC	CASSQNPDSPETQYF
TRBV5-1	TRBJ1-1	14	few	NA	TGCGCCAGCAGCTTGGGAGGAGGGCTCACTGAAGCTTTCTTT	CASSLGGGLTEAFF
TRBV27	TRBJ1-4	12	few	NA	TGTGCCAGCAGTGGGGAGGATGAAAAACTGTTTTTT	CASSGEDEKLFF
TRBV18	TRBJ1-4	15	NA	TRBD1	TGTGCCAGCTCACTCCGGGGGCGACAGGGCGAAAAACTGTTTTTT	CASSLRGRQGEKLFF
TRBV6-6	TRBJ2-2	15	few	TRBD2	TGTGCCAGCACCAAAGCGACTAGCCGGACCGGGGAGCTGTTTTTT	CASTKATSRTGELFF
TRBV5-1	TRBJ1-4	15	NA	NA	TGCGCCAGCAGCGAAGGACAGCTCCGCGGCGAAAAACTGTTTTTT	CASSEGQLRGEKLFF
TRBV5-1	TRBJ2-1	16	NA	NA	TGCGCCAGCAGCTTGAGGACCAAGGAAGGGCGAAGTTTACAGTTCTTC	CASSLRTKEGRSLQFF
TRBV4-3	TRBJ2-5	16	NA	NA	TGCGCCAGCAGCCAAGAGGCACGGGACCCCCAAGAGACCCAGTACTTC	CASSQEARDPQETQYF
TRBV2	TRBJ2-6	14	few	TRBD1	TGTGCCAGCGGACAGGAATACGGGGCCAACGTCCTGACTTTC	CASGQEYGANVLTF
TRBV6-1	TRBJ1-5	13	NA	TRBD1	TGTGCCAGCAGTGGGACAGGAGACCAGCCCCAGCATTTT	CASSGTGDQPQHF
TRBV4-2	TRBJ2-4	18	NA	TRBD1	TGTGCCAGCAGCCAAGATCTGGCAGGGGGCACCTTCAAAAACATTCAGTACTTC	CASSQDLAGGTFKNIQYF
TRBV18	TRBJ2-5	14	NA	NA	TGTGCCAGCTCACCACCGGGGCATCGAGAGACCCAGTACTTC	CASSPPGHRETQYF
TRBV6-6	TRBJ1-2	13	few	NA	TGTGCCAGCAGGCCCGACTCTAACTATGGCTACACCTTC	CASRPDSNYGYTF
TRBV7-5	TRBJ2-1	16	NA	NA	TGTGCCAGAAGCTTAAGACTAGCGGGAAGAACCGATGAGCAGTTCTTC	CARSLRLAGRTDEQFF
TRBV6-5	TRBJ2-7	15	few	TRBD2	TGTGCCAGCAGTTACGGACTAGCGGGAGTAAACGAGCAGTACTTC	CASSYGLAGVNEQYF
TRBV28	TRBJ1-5	14	NA	NA	TGTGCCAGCAGTGCCAGGGTTGGCAATCAGCCCCAGCATTTT	CASSARVGNQPQHF
TRBV28	TRBJ2-7	17	few	NA	TGTGCCAGCAGTCTGGACAGGGTAGGGACTAGAGCGGGGGAGCAGTACTTC	CASSLDRVGTRAGEQYF
TRBV7-2	TRBJ2-7	14	few	NA	TGTGCCAGCAGCATTACCCTCCAAACCTACGAGCAGTACTTC	CASSITLQTYEQYF
TRBV7-8	TRBJ1-1	18	NA	NA	TGTGCCAGCAGCCCAAGAGGCCCTATACAGGGATTGAACACTGAAGCTTTCTTT	CASSPRGPIQGLNTEAFF
TRBV4-2	TRBJ2-2	17	few	NA	TGTGCCAGCAGCCAAGATTTAAGCGGAGGGAACACCGGGGAGCTGTTTTTT	CASSQDLSGGNTGELFF
TRBV4-3	TRBJ1-2	16	few	NA	TGCGCCAGCAGCCAAGTGGCGGCAATGCCCCTCTATGGCTACACCTTC	CASSQVAAMPLYGYTF
TRBV7-9	TRBJ1-1	19	NA	TRBD1	TGTGCCAGCAGCTTAGGGCGGGGACAGGCCCGGGGACGGGACACTGAAGCTTTCTTT	CASSLGRGQARGRDTEAFF
TRBV28	TRBJ2-7	10	NA	NA	TGTGCCACCGGTCGCTACGAGCAGTACTTC	CATGRYEQYF
TRBV7-3	TRBJ1-1	13	NA	NA	TGTGCCAGCAGCTTGGGGAGGGCCACTGAAGCTTTCTTT	CASSLGRATEAFF
TRBV2	TRBJ2-5	11	NA	NA	TGTGCCAGCACACTGTGGGAGACCCAGTACTTC	CASTLWETQYF
TRBV16	TRBJ2-3	14	few	TRBD1	TGTGCCAGCAGCCAATCTGGGACAGCCCATACGCAGTATTTT	CASSQSGTAHTQYF
TRBV9	TRBJ2-2	12	few	NA	TGTGCCAGCAGCCAGAACACCGGGGAGCTGTTTTTT	CASSQNTGELFF
TRBV20-1	TRBJ2-3	11	few	NA	TGCAGTGCGGGCGAGACTTATACGCAGTATTTT	CSAGETYTQYF
TRBV18	TRBJ2-1	16	NA	NA	TGTGCCAGCTCACCACCGCAAGAGCGTGGAGGCAATGAGCAGTTCTTC	CASSPPQERGGNEQFF
TRBV11-2	TRBJ2-1	14	NA	NA	TGTGCCAGCAGCCGTCCCCGGGAATACAATGAGCAGTTCTTC	CASSRPREYNEQFF